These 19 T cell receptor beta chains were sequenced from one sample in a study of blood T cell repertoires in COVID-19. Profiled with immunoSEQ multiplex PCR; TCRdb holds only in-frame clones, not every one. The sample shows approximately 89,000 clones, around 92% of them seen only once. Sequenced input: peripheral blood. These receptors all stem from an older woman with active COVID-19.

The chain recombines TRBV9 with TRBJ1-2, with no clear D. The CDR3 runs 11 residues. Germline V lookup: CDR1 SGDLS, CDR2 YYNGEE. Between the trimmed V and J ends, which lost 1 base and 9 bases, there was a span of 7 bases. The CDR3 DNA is TGTGCCAGCAGCGTAATCGGGAGCTACACCTTC. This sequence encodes CASSVIGSYTF.

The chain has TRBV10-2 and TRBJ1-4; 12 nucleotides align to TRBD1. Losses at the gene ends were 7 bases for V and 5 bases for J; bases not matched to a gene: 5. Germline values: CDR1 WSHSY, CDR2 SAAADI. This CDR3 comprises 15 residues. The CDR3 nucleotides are TGCGCCAGCACCCCGGGGACAGGGGGCAATGAAAAACTGTTTTTT. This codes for CASTPGTGGNEKLFF.

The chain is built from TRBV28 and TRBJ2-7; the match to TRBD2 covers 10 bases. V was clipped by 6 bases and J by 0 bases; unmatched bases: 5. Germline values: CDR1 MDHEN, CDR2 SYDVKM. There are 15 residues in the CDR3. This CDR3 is CASSKSGGASYEQYF. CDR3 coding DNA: TGTGCCAGCAGCAAGAGCGGGGGGGCCTCCTACGAGCAGTACTTC.

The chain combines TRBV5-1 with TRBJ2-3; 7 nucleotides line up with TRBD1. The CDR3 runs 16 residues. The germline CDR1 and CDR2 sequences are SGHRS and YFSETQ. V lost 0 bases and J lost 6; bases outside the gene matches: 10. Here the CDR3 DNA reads TGCGCCAGCAGCTTGGCCGGAGACAGGGCTTCCGATACGCAGTATTTT. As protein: CASSLAGDRASDTQYF.

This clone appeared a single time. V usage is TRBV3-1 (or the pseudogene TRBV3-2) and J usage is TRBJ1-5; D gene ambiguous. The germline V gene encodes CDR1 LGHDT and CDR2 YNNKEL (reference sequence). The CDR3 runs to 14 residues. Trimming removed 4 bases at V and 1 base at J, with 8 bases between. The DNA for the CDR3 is TGTGCCAGCAGCCCCAGCGGAAGCAATCAGCCCCAGCATTTT. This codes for CASSPSGSNQPQHF.

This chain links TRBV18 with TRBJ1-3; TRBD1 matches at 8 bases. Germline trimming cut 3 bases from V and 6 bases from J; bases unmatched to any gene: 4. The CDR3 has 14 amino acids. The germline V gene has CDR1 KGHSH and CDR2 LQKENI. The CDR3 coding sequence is TGTGCCAGCTCACCGGTGGACAGGGTAAACACCATATATTTT. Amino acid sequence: CASSPVDRVNTIYF.

The DNA for the CDR3 is TGTGCCAGCAGTCGACTAGCGGGGAAGGCTTTTAGCACAGATACGCAGTATTTT. Protein: CASSRLAGKAFSTDTQYF. The J gene is TRBJ2-3, the V gene TRBV3-1 (or the pseudogene TRBV3-2); 11 nucleotides agree with TRBD2. Germline CDR1 LGHDT, CDR2 YNNKEL (reference sequence). After removal of 6 bases from V and 0 bases from J, the junction contained 11 bases not matched to a gene. CDR3 length: 18 amino acids.

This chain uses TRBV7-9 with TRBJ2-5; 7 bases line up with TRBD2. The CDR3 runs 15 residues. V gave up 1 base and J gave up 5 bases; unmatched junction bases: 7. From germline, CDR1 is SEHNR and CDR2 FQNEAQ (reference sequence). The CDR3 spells CASSLVLAGEETQYF. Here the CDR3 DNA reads TGTGCCAGCAGCTTAGTCCTGGCGGGGGAGGAGACCCAGTACTTC. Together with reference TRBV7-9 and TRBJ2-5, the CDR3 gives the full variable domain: DTGVSQNPRHKITKRGQNVTFRCDPISEHNRLYWYRQTLGQGPEFLTYFQNEAQLEKSRLLSDRFSAERPKGSFSTLEIQRTEQGDSAMYLCASSLVLAGEETQYFGPGTRLLVL.

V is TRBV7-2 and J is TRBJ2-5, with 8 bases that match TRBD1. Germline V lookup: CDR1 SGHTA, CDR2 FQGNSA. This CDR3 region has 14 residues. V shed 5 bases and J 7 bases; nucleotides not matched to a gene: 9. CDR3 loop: CASSPQQGVGTQYF. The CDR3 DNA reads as TGTGCCAGCAGCCCCCAACAGGGGGTTGGGACCCAGTACTTC.

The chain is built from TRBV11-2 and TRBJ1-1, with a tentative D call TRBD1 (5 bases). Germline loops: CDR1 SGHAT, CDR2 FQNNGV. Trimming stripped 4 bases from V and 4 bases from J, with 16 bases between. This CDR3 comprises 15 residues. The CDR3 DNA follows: TGTGCCAGCAGCTCAATACGGGGGGAGAGCACTGAAGCTTTCTTT. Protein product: CASSSIRGESTEAFF.

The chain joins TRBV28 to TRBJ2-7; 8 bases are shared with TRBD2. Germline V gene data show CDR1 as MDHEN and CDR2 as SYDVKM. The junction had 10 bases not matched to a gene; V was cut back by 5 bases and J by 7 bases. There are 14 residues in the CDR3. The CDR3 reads CASSPTGRGGEQYF. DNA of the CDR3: TGTGCCAGCAGTCCCACCGGGAGGGGAGGGGAGCAGTACTTC.

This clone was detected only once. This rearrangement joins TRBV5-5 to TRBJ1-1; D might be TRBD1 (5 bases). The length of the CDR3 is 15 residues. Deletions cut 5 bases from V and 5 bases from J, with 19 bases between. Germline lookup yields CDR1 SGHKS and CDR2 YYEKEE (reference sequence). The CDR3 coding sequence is TGTGCCAGCAGGGAGGGGAGGGGTCGGGCTACTGAAGCTTTCTTT. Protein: CASREGRGRATEAFF.

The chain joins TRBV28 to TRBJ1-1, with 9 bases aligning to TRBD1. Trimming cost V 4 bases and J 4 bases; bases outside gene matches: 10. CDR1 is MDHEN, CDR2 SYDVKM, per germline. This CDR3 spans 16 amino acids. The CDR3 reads CASSSPGTGSGTEAFF. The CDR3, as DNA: TGTGCCAGCAGTTCCCCCGGGACAGGGTCGGGCACTGAAGCTTTCTTT.

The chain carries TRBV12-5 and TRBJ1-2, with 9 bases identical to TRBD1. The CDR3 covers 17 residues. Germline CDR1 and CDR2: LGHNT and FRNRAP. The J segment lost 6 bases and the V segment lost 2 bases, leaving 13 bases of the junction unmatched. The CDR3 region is CASGLYILSRDRDGYTF. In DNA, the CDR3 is TGTGCTAGTGGTTTGTACATCCTATCCCGGGACAGGGATGGCTACACCTTC.

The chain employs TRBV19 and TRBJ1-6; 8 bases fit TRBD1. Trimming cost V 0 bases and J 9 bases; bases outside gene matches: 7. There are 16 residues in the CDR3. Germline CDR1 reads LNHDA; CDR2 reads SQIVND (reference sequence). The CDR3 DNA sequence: TGTGCCAGTAGTATAGACGGACAGGGTTTCGGTTCACCCCTCCACTTT. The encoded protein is CASSIDGQGFGSPLHF.

The CDR3 sequence is CASSLAAVAREQFF. CDR3 DNA sequence: TGCGCCAGCAGCTTGGCCGCAGTAGCTCGGGAGCAGTTCTTC. The V gene is TRBV5-1, the J gene TRBJ2-1; no firm D call. V was clipped by 0 bases and J by 10 bases, with 14 bases between them. Germline CDR1 reads SGHRS; CDR2 reads YFSETQ. This CDR3 is 14 amino acids long.

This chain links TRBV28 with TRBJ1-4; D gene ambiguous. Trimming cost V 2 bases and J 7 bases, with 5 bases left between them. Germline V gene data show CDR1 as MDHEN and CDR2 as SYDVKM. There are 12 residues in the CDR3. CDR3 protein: CASSLRREKLFF. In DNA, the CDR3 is TGTGCCAGCAGTTTACGTCGTGAAAAACTGTTTTTT.

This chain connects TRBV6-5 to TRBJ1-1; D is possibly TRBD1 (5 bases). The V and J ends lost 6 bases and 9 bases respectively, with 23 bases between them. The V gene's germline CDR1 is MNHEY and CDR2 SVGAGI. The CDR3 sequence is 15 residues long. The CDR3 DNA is TGTGCCAGCAGCTCGGGGGGAGGGTTTCTTTCCCAAGCTTTCTTT. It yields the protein CASSSGGGFLSQAFF.

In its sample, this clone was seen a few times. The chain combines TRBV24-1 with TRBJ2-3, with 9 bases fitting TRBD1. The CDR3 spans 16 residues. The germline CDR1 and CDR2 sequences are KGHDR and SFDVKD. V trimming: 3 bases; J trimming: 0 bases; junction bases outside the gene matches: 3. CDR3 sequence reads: CATSDPTGGSTDTQYF. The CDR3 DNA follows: TGTGCCACCAGTGATCCGACAGGGGGTAGCACAGATACGCAGTATTTT.